These 24 T cell receptor beta chains share one sample of origin, sequenced in a study of PD-1 blockade in mismatch repair-deficient tumors. TCRdb keeps only in-frame clones here, not all; method: immunoSEQ multiplex PCR. This sample has about 68,000 clones, with 60% to 80% found just once. The material was peripheral blood, obtained 2 weeks after starting pembrolizumab. These receptors were taken from an adult with mismatch repair-deficient cancer.

This clone has just a few counts. The gene calls are TRBV2 and TRBJ2-1, with a weak D call TRBD2 (5 bases). The germline V and J ends were trimmed by 4 bases and 6 bases, with 10 bases remaining between them. The CDR3 totals 13 residues. Germline values: CDR1 SNHLY, CDR2 FYNNEI. Written as DNA, the CDR3 is TGTGCCAGCAGTGTTAACGGGGTCAATGAGCAGTTCTTC. Encoded protein: CASSVNGVNEQFF.

The chain carries TRBV10-1 and TRBJ2-7, with a weak D call TRBD1 (5 bases). The CDR3 has 11 amino acids. In germline, CDR1 is WNHNN, CDR2 SYGVQD (reference sequence). V lost 2 bases, J lost 6 bases, and 5 bases lay in between. The CDR3 DNA is TGCGCCAGCAGTGAGAGGGGCGAGCAGTACTTC. This gives the protein CASSERGEQYF.

The chain carries TRBV7-6 and TRBJ1-4; TRBD1 matches 7 bases. The germline V gene has CDR1 SGHVS and CDR2 FNYEAQ. Trimming took 5 bases from V and 10 from J; bases not matched to a gene: 19. There are 17 residues in the CDR3. The CDR3 DNA is TGTGCCAGCAGCCCACTCCTTAGACAGGGTGGCTCGGTAAAACTGTTTTTT. This codes for CASSPLLRQGGSVKLFF.

J is TRBJ2-3 and V is TRBV2; TRBD2 might be the D (6 bases). The germline V gene has CDR1 SNHLY and CDR2 FYNNEI. The CDR3 covers 14 residues. The V gene lost 10 bases and the J gene lost 4 bases, with 18 bases spanning the gap. The CDR3 nucleotides read TGTGCCACCTCCACGACGGGAGTGGCAGATACGCAGTATTTT. Amino acid sequence: CATSTTGVADTQYF.

The gene calls are TRBV5-1 and TRBJ1-2, with D perhaps matching TRBD1 (6 bases). V was cut by 0 bases and J by 6 bases, with 21 bases left in between. This CDR3 is 17 amino acids long. Germline V gene lookup returns CDR1 SGHRS and CDR2 YFSETQ. The DNA of the CDR3 is TGCGCCAGCAGCTTGGGGTGGAAGGGGGAAGTAGACGATGGCTACACCTTC. It is translated as CASSLGWKGEVDDGYTF.

V is TRBV5-6 and J is TRBJ2-7, with TRBD1 matching 8 bases. The CDR3 has 15 residues. Germline V CDR1 and CDR2: SGHDT, YYEEEE. V shed 0 bases, J shed 0 bases, and the junction held 2 bases outside the gene matches. CDR3 sequence: CASSLGTGFSYEQYF. DNA of the CDR3: TGTGCCAGCAGCTTGGGGACAGGGTTCTCCTACGAGCAGTACTTC.

This sequence joins TRBV10-3 and TRBJ2-5; D gene ambiguous. This CDR3 contains 13 residues. V gave up 4 bases and J gave up 1 base, with 7 bases separating them. The germline gives CDR1 ENHRY, CDR2 SYGVKD. The CDR3 is CAISVSGQETQYF. The CDR3 region has the DNA TGTGCCATCAGTGTGTCCGGCCAAGAGACCCAGTACTTC.

This clone is medium-sized by share. The V gene is TRBV27, the J gene TRBJ1-1; D remains unclear. Germline V gives CDR1 MNHEY, CDR2 SMNVEV (reference sequence). Trimming shortened V by 6 bases and J by 3 bases, and 11 bases separated the two germline ends. The CDR3 consists of 13 residues. CDR3 protein: CASRQNRYTEAFF. CDR3 nucleotides: TGTGCCAGCAGACAAAACCGGTACACTGAAGCTTTCTTT.

In its sample, this clone was seen many times. V and J are TRBV6-1 and TRBJ1-3; D not resolved. CDR3 size: 13 residues. Germline CDR1 reads MNHNS; CDR2 reads SASEGT. The ends were cut back, 5 bases at V and 4 bases at J, with 9 bases in the middle. CDR3 sequence reads: CASSINSGNTIYF. The CDR3 nucleotides read TGTGCCAGCAGTATTAATTCGGGAAACACCATATATTTT.

The chain combines TRBV9 with TRBJ1-1; D is perhaps TRBD1 (6 bases). The ends were cut back, 0 bases at V and 0 bases at J, with 9 bases in the middle. CDR3 length equals 15 residues. Germline V CDR1 and CDR2: SGDLS, YYNGEE. CDR3 protein: CASSVVQGMNTEAFF. The DNA for the CDR3 is TGTGCCAGCAGCGTAGTTCAGGGGATGAACACTGAAGCTTTCTTT.

The chain joins TRBV10-1 to TRBJ1-2; D may be TRBD1 (6 bases). In germline, CDR1 is WNHNN, CDR2 SYGVQD (reference sequence). This CDR3 has 13 residues. Trimming shortened V by 1 base and J by 6 bases, and 9 bases separated the two germline ends. The CDR3 bases are TGCGCCAGCAGTGAGTACAGGGAGAATGGCTACACCTTC. Amino acids: CASSEYRENGYTF.

The chain has TRBV19 and TRBJ2-2; TRBD1 matches 7 bases. V was clipped by 6 bases and J by 7 bases; unmatched bases: 11. The CDR3 extends over 15 amino acids. CDR1 and CDR2 (germline): LNHDA, SQIVND (reference sequence). This chain's CDR3 is CASSLTGVSSGELFF. CDR3 nucleotides: TGTGCCAGTAGCCTAACAGGGGTTTCAAGCGGGGAGCTGTTTTTT.

The genes are TRBV19 and TRBJ1-4; D call uncertain. Trimming took 1 base from V and 5 from J, leaving 11 bases between them. Per the germline V gene, CDR1 is LNHDA and CDR2 is SQIVND (reference sequence). CDR3 length: 15 amino acids. The CDR3 protein is CASSIGGGANEKLFF. The CDR3 DNA follows: TGTGCCAGTAGTATAGGCGGCGGAGCGAATGAAAAACTGTTTTTT.

This clone has a single count. The rearrangement joins TRBV11-2 to TRBJ1-2; D is uncertain. The CDR3 runs 15 residues. In germline, CDR1 is SGHAT, CDR2 FQNNGV. V lost 6 bases to trimming and J lost 4 bases, with 18 bases between them. For the CDR3, the DNA is TGTGCCAGCAGGGACCGAAAAACAGCCGCCTATGGCTACACCTTC. Translating it yields CASRDRKTAAYGYTF.

This clone came up once. The chain uses TRBV5-6 and TRBJ1-2; 9 bases line up with TRBD1. The length of the CDR3 is 14 residues. The germline V gene has CDR1 SGHDT and CDR2 YYEEEE. The ends lost 3 bases at V and 5 bases at J; junction bases unmatched: 5. DNA of the CDR3: TGTGCCAGCAGCTCGGCGGGACAGGGATATGGCTACACCTTC. Encoded protein: CASSSAGQGYGYTF. Looking up the rest from reference TRBV5-6 and TRBJ1-2 gives the full variable domain: DAGVTQSPTHLIKTRGQQVTLRCSPKSGHDTVSWYQQALGQGPQFIFQYYEEEERQRGNFPDRFSGHQFPNYSSELNVNALLLGDSALYLCASSSAGQGYGYTFGSGTRLTVV.

This clone occurred a few times. V gene TRBV30 combines with J gene TRBJ1-2; 9 bases agree with TRBD1. V was pared by 4 bases and J by 7 bases, with 7 bases of the junction left unmatched. CDR3 length: 13 residues. The germline gives CDR1 GTSNPN, CDR2 SVGIG (reference sequence). As DNA, the CDR3 is TGTGCCTGGAAACAACAGGGGGCCCTTGGCTACACCTTC. This gives the protein CAWKQQGALGYTF.

This clone was observed once. The rearrangement joins TRBV6-5 to TRBJ2-1; either TRBD1 or TRBD2 may fit D (5 bases each). The CDR3 consists of 14 residues. CDR1 and CDR2 from the germline V gene are MNHEY and SVGAGI. V lost 7 bases, J lost 3 bases, and 13 bases lay in between. DNA for the CDR3: TGTGCCAGCACAGCCGGGACCTACTACAATGAGCAGTTCTTC. Encoded protein: CASTAGTYYNEQFF.

By share, this clone ranks as medium-sized. The chain has TRBV4-1 and TRBJ2-1, with D perhaps TRBD2 (5 bases). This CDR3 is 15 amino acids long. V lost 1 base and J lost 3, with 10 bases in between. Germline V gene lookup returns CDR1 MGHRA and CDR2 YSYEKL. The CDR3 DNA is TGCGCCAGCAGCCAAGGAGGGTACGGCTACAATGAGCAGTTCTTC. Translated, it gives CASSQGGYGYNEQFF.

This clone showed up just once. V gene TRBV11-3 combines with J gene TRBJ2-7; 8 bases fit TRBD1. CDR1 is SGHNT and CDR2 is YENEEA in the germline V gene. After removal of 4 bases from V and 0 bases from J, the junction contained 5 bases not matched to a gene. The CDR3 is 15 residues long. The DNA for the CDR3 is TGTGCCAGCAGCTCCCCGACAGGGGCCTCCTACGAGCAGTACTTC. This gives the protein CASSSPTGASYEQYF.

This chain joins TRBV5-1 and TRBJ1-4; D gene unclear. The V and J ends lost 0 bases and 3 bases respectively, with 9 bases between them. This CDR3 region has 15 residues. In germline, CDR1 is SGHRS, CDR2 YFSETQ. The CDR3 is CASSLARLANEKLFF. In nucleotides, the CDR3 is TGCGCCAGCAGCTTGGCTCGGTTAGCTAATGAAAAACTGTTTTTT.

This clone was seen once. V gene TRBV4-3 combines with J gene TRBJ2-3; D call uncertain. Germline lookup yields CDR1 LGHNA and CDR2 YSLEER. CDR3 length equals 16 residues. Between the trimmed V and J ends, which lost 0 bases and 4 bases, there was a span of 14 bases. This CDR3 reads CASSQDSGWPPDTQYF. CDR3 nucleotides: TGCGCCAGCAGCCAAGACTCGGGTTGGCCCCCAGATACGCAGTATTTT.

The V gene is TRBV6-1, the J gene TRBJ1-1, with D unresolved. Germline CDR1 is MNHNS and CDR2 is SASEGT. The CDR3 runs to 12 residues. V was trimmed by 10 bases and J by 2 bases, leaving 11 bases between them. CDR3 DNA sequence: TGTGCCATGAGGTGGAGTAACACTGAAGCTTTCTTT. Translated, it gives CAMRWSNTEAFF.

The V call is TRBV27, the J call TRBJ2-3, with TRBD2 matching 9 bases. The trim removed 5 bases at V and 4 bases at J, leaving 10 bases unmatched. The CDR3 is 16 amino acids. The V gene's germline CDR1 is MNHEY and CDR2 SMNVEV (reference sequence). CDR3 bases: TGTGCCAGCAGTCGGGATAGCGGGAGAGATGCAGATACGCAGTATTTT. It specifies CASSRDSGRDADTQYF.

The CDR3 sequence: CASSFAGMSTEAFF. In nucleotides, the CDR3 is TGTGCCAGCAGCTTTGCAGGGATGAGCACTGAAGCTTTCTTT. This rearrangement joins TRBV5-4 to TRBJ1-1; TRBD1 is a possible D gene (5 bases). This CDR3 is 14 amino acids long. Trimming took off 2 bases at V and 4 bases at J, with 12 bases between the two ends. In germline, CDR1 is SGHNT, CDR2 YYREEE (reference sequence).